This is a list of T cell receptor beta chains from one sample in a study of human T cells and chemical hapten exposure. Via MiXCR, TCRdb re-called the 5' RACE reads, giving one row per CDR3 protein. The sample carries 110,000 or so distinct CDR3 sequences, around a fifth recorded once. The receptors shown here come from a human donor in good health. Each CDR3 is given with its conserved first and last residue. The D gene is left open where the match is weak. Rows may omit the clone size; those that give it use once, few, many or a size class.

TRBJ2-1 TRBV11-1 - - CASTLSGSRGEQFF TGTGCCAGCACCCTTTCCGGGAGCCGCGGTGAGCAGTTCTTC
TRBJ2-7 TRBV24-1 few - CATSAGQGRGYEQYF TGTGCCACCAGTGCGGGCCAGGGAAGGGGCTACGAGCAGTACTTC
TRBJ2-5 TRBV29-1 few TRBD2 CSFLAGGSFETQYF TGCAGCTTCTTAGCGGGAGGAAGTTTCGAGACCCAGTACTTC
TRBJ1-2 TRBV7-9 once - CASTQEGLYGYTF TGTGCCAGCACCCAAGAGGGACTCTATGGCTACACCTTC
TRBJ2-6 TRBV24-1 once - CATSESASGANVLTF TGTGCCACCAGTGAATCGGCCTCTGGGGCCAACGTCCTGACTTTC
TRBJ1-2 TRBV28 - - CASSLLRDNYGYTF TGTGCCAGCAGCCTACTCCGGGACAACTATGGCTACACCTTC
TRBJ2-1 TRBV15 few - CATSWGAGEQFF TGTGCCACCTCTTGGGGGGCCGGTGAGCAGTTCTTC
TRBJ1-5 TRBV4-1 - - CASSQEGQTNQPQHF TGCGCCAGCAGCCAAGAAGGCCAAACGAATCAGCCCCAGCATTTT
TRBJ2-7 TRBV6-1 - TRBD2 CASTPLSTSGGAFEQYF TGTGCCAGCACCCCACTGAGTACTAGCGGAGGGGCCTTTGAGCAGTACTTC
TRBJ1-2 TRBV6-5 - TRBD1 CASSPLATGAGGYTF TGTGCCAGCAGTCCCCTCGCAACAGGGGCGGGGGGCTACACCTTC